These 30 T cell receptor beta chains originate from one sample sequenced in a study of cytomegalovirus exposure and HLA in healthy donors (dated by TCRdb to about 2017). The library was made by the immunoSEQ multiplex PCR assay. The multiplex PCR relied on a mix of 60 forward primers for TCR Vbeta segments and 13 reverse primers for TCR Jbeta segments. Not all clones reach the TCRdb copy of this immuneACCESS table, which keeps in-frame sequences only. Checked studies attribute under half of the gap to unresolved V genes and leave the rest unexplained. The sample has around 120,000 clones on record, around a tenth of them singletons. Together, the top ten hold 2.5% to 3.5% of the sample. Sequenced: PBMCs. Receptor source: a man between 25 and 39 years old in good health and CMV-seronegative.

The V call is TRBV2, the J call TRBJ2-3; the D gene is possibly TRBD2 (6 bases). This CDR3 has 14 amino acids. CDR1 and CDR2 (germline): SNHLY, FYNNEI. V gave up 1 base and J gave up 4 bases, with 9 bases separating them. DNA for the CDR3: TGTGCCAGCAGTGAAGGGTCGGGGGCAGATACGCAGTATTTT. It translates to CASSEGSGADTQYF.

This rearrangement joins TRBV28 to TRBJ2-1; tentatively, D is TRBD2 (7 bases). This CDR3 is built from 17 residues. CDR1 is MDHEN, CDR2 SYDVKM, per germline. The V end was cut by 6 bases, the J end by 4 bases, with 22 bases between. The CDR3 coding sequence is TGTGCCAGCAGATCCGCTAGCGGCGTAGGGGGATACAATGAGCAGTTCTTC. Residues: CASRSASGVGGYNEQFF.

This clone occurred a few times. The chain carries TRBV2 and TRBJ1-4; D uncertain. In germline, CDR1 is SNHLY, CDR2 FYNNEI. The V and J ends lost 11 bases and 1 base respectively, with 8 bases between them. CDR3 size: 12 residues. CDR3 sequence reads: CASERTNEKLFF. CDR3 bases: TGTGCCTCCGAGCGAACTAATGAAAAACTGTTTTTT.

The J gene is TRBJ2-1, the V gene TRBV19; 9 bases align to TRBD1. Germline V gives CDR1 LNHDA, CDR2 SQIVND (reference sequence). J gave up 7 bases and V 6 bases, and 10 bases lay outside the gene matches. The CDR3 is 15 amino acids. DNA for the CDR3: TGTGCCAGTAGCCGCACCGGGACAGGGTTTAATGAGCAGTTCTTC. This codes for CASSRTGTGFNEQFF.

The chain links TRBV19 to TRBJ1-2; D gene uncertain. With 5 bases removed from V and 8 bases from J, the gap between germline ends came to 12 bases. The CDR3 covers 12 residues. Germline CDR1 LNHDA, CDR2 SQIVND (reference sequence). The CDR3 reads CASSPEGGGYTF. DNA of the CDR3: TGTGCCAGTAGTCCTGAGGGTGGCGGCTACACCTTC.

This clone was counted between two and nine times. This chain connects TRBV27 to TRBJ2-7; D uncertain. The CDR3 has 14 residues. Per germline, CDR1 MNHEY and CDR2 SMNVEV (reference sequence). The V end lost 0 bases, the J end lost 3 bases, and 9 bases lay between the germline ends. For the CDR3, the DNA is TGTGCCAGCAGTTTATCGGCCGTTAACTACGAGCAGTACTTC. Translating gives CASSLSAVNYEQYF.

This clone was counted between two and nine times. The V gene is TRBV4-1, the J gene TRBJ2-5, with 8 bases matching TRBD2. The junction had 7 bases not matched to a gene; V was cut back by 1 base and J by 6 bases. Germline assignment: CDR1 MGHRA and CDR2 YSYEKL. The CDR3 is made up of 15 amino acids. The CDR3 spells CASSQAGGNQKTQYF. CDR3 bases: TGCGCCAGCAGCCAAGCGGGAGGGAATCAGAAGACCCAGTACTTC.

This clone has a handful of counts. The junction shows a germline mismatch at one end, possibly a read error. V gene TRBV5-8 combines with J gene TRBJ1-2; weak D call: TRBD1 (6 bases). The CDR3 extends over 12 amino acids. Germline V CDR1 and CDR2: SGHTS, YDEGEE. CDR3 in amino acids: CASSVLLQGKDF. The DNA for the CDR3 is TGTGCCAGCAGCGTCCTATTGCAGGGGAAAGACTTC.

This clone was counted between two and nine times. The CDR3 is CASSLAWDKKRFYEQYF. DNA of the CDR3: TGTGCCAGCAGCTTAGCATGGGACAAAAAACGCTTCTACGAGCAGTACTTC. This chain joins TRBV7-9 and TRBJ2-7; TRBD1 is a possible D gene (6 bases). The V gene lost 0 bases and the J gene lost 3 bases, with 18 bases spanning the gap. Per the germline V gene, CDR1 is SEHNR and CDR2 is FQNEAQ (reference sequence). The CDR3 runs to 17 residues.

This clone was observed a handful of times. The chain uses TRBV4-3 and TRBJ1-4; D gene ambiguous. Trimming pared 0 bases from V and 8 bases from J, leaving 16 bases between. The CDR3 runs to 16 residues. Germline V CDR1 and CDR2: LGHNA, YSLEER. CDR3 loop: CASSQDLRVEGEKLFF. CDR3 DNA sequence: TGCGCCAGCAGCCAAGATCTGAGGGTTGAGGGCGAAAAACTGTTTTTT.

This chain joins TRBV6-1 and TRBJ1-1, with 7 bases lining up with TRBD1. CDR3 length equals 14 residues. V trimming: 5 bases; J trimming: 4 bases; junction bases outside the gene matches: 7. Germline assignment: CDR1 MNHNS and CDR2 SASEGT. The CDR3: CASSHDRVGTEAFF. The CDR3 DNA follows: TGTGCCAGCAGTCATGACAGGGTCGGCACTGAAGCTTTCTTT.

This clone was seen a few times. The chain carries TRBV6-5 and TRBJ2-7; maybe TRBD1 (6 bases). Looked up from germline, CDR1 is MNHEY and CDR2 is SVGAGI. V lost 3 bases and J 3 bases, leaving 18 bases between the germline ends. This CDR3 contains 16 residues. CDR3 amino acids: CASSYSAGQIFYEQYF. The CDR3 nucleotides are TGTGCCAGCAGTTATTCCGCCGGACAGATCTTCTACGAGCAGTACTTC.

The chain recombines TRBV7-6 with TRBJ2-2, with TRBD1 matching 8 bases. CDR1 and CDR2 (germline): SGHVS, FNYEAQ. Trimming cost V 4 bases and J 6 bases; bases outside gene matches: 10. This CDR3 is 16 amino acids long. CDR3 loop: CASSSRTGLDPGELFF. The DNA for the CDR3 is TGTGCCAGCAGCTCGCGGACAGGGTTGGACCCCGGGGAGCTGTTTTTT.

The chain joins TRBV11-3 to TRBJ2-6, with 12 bases identical to TRBD1. V lost 6 bases, J lost 3 bases, and 15 bases stayed unmatched. In germline, CDR1 is SGHNT, CDR2 YENEEA. The length of the CDR3 is 20 residues. CDR3 sequence (DNA): TGTGCCAGCAGGAACATAGGGGGTGGGACAGGGGGCTTTGGGGCCAACGTCCTGACTTTC. Residues: CASRNIGGGTGGFGANVLTF.

The rearrangement links TRBV15 to TRBJ1-2, with a tentative D call TRBD1 (5 bases). The V gene lost 1 base and the J gene lost 4 bases, with 10 bases spanning the gap. Germline loops: CDR1 LNHNV, CDR2 YYDKDF (reference sequence). This CDR3 region has 14 residues. The CDR3 DNA sequence: TGTGCCACCAGCAGAGCGGGGGGTTCCTATGGCTACACCTTC. Translation: CATSRAGGSYGYTF.

This clone was detected a few times. The chain joins TRBV7-6 to TRBJ2-6, with D unclear. The germline V and J ends were trimmed by 0 bases and 0 bases, with 6 bases remaining between them. The CDR3 has 16 residues. Germline-derived CDR1 and CDR2 are SGHVS and FNYEAQ. The CDR3 DNA reads TGTGCCAGCAGCTTAGCTCGTCGCTCTGGGGCCAACGTCCTGACTTTC. Translated, it gives CASSLARRSGANVLTF. The entire variable domain, with the rest obtained from reference TRBV7-6 and TRBJ2-6, is as follows: GAGVSQSPRYKVTKRGQDVALRCDPISGHVSLYWYRQALGQGPEFLTYFNYEAQQDKSGLPNDRFSAERPEGSISTLTIQRTEQRDSAMYRCASSLARRSGANVLTFGAGSRLTVL.

V usage is TRBV7-8 and J usage is TRBJ1-3; D perhaps matches TRBD1 (6 bases). The germline V gene encodes CDR1 SGHVS and CDR2 FQNEAQ. This CDR3 has 17 amino acids. V gave up 2 bases and J gave up 7 bases, with 21 bases separating them. The CDR3 DNA reads as TGTGCCAGCAGCTTAAGGGGGGGAGTCACTCCCGACAACACCATATATTTT. It specifies CASSLRGGVTPDNTIYF.

This clone came up a few times. The chain is built from TRBV4-3 and TRBJ2-2; a weak D match, TRBD1 (5 bases). The germline V gene has CDR1 LGHNA and CDR2 YSLEER. The CDR3 has 15 residues. Trimming took off 0 bases at V and 6 bases at J, with 11 bases between the two ends. The CDR3 sequence is CASSQEQVPAGELFF. CDR3 sequence (DNA): TGCGCCAGCAGCCAAGAACAGGTGCCGGCCGGGGAGCTGTTTTTT.

This clone has only a few counts. This chain uses TRBV28 with TRBJ2-7; D is perhaps TRBD2 (5 bases). Germline CDR1 reads MDHEN; CDR2 reads SYDVKM. V lost 9 bases and J lost 2, with 17 bases in between. The CDR3 has 14 residues. CDR3 loop: CASVTGSLTYEQYF. The CDR3 DNA reads TGTGCCAGTGTTACGGGGTCGCTTACCTACGAGCAGTACTTC.

This clone was detected a few times. The rearrangement links TRBV28 to TRBJ2-7; TRBD1 matches 7 bases. J gave up 4 bases and V 4 bases, and 13 bases lay outside the gene matches. Looked up from germline, CDR1 is MDHEN and CDR2 is SYDVKM. The CDR3 extends over 16 amino acids. DNA for the CDR3: TGTGCCAGCAGTTACAGCCAAGGGACAGTAAGTTACGAGCAGTACTTC. Translating it yields CASSYSQGTVSYEQYF.

This clone was recorded a few times. The rearrangement uses TRBV19 and TRBJ2-1, with TRBD2 matching 12 bases. This CDR3 is built from 14 residues. Trimming removed 5 bases from V and 5 bases from J; junction bases left unmatched: 1. Germline CDR1 is LNHDA and CDR2 is SQIVND (reference sequence). CDR3 protein: CASSLAGGNNEQFF. The CDR3 bases are TGTGCCAGTAGTCTAGCGGGGGGGAACAATGAGCAGTTCTTC. Variable domain in full (rest from reference TRBV19 and TRBJ2-1): DGGITQSPKYLFRKEGQNVTLSCEQNLNHDAMYWYRQDPGQGLRLIYYSQIVNDFQKGDIAEGYSVSREKKESFPLTVTSAQKNPTAFYLCASSLAGGNNEQFFGPGTRLTVL.

This clone was observed a handful of times. The genes are TRBV9 and TRBJ2-5; the match to TRBD1 covers 7 bases. The trim removed 1 base at V and 5 bases at J, leaving 5 bases unmatched. There are 14 residues in the CDR3. Per germline, CDR1 SGDLS and CDR2 YYNGEE. The CDR3 region is CASSVTGVGETQYF. The DNA of the CDR3 is TGTGCCAGCAGCGTAACAGGGGTGGGCGAGACCCAGTACTTC.

This clone was counted a few times. V gene TRBV19 combines with J gene TRBJ1-2; 7 positions agree with TRBD1. The V gene end was trimmed by 3 bases and the J gene end by 6 bases; junction bases not matched to a gene: 4. The CDR3 spans 13 residues. Germline V gene sequence: CDR1 LNHDA, CDR2 SQIVND (reference sequence). The DNA for the CDR3 is TGTGCCAGTAGTATCAAAGGGGGCCATGGCTACACCTTC. This translates into CASSIKGGHGYTF.

The V gene is TRBV5-1, the J gene TRBJ2-7; no clear D gene. Germline CDR1 reads SGHRS; CDR2 reads YFSETQ. The CDR3 covers 15 residues. V lost 0 bases to trimming and J lost 2 bases, with 12 bases between them. CDR3 amino acids: CASSLGQVQPYEQYF. CDR3 bases: TGCGCCAGCAGCTTGGGGCAGGTCCAGCCCTACGAGCAGTACTTC.

This clone was detected a few times. The chain couples TRBV19 to TRBJ2-1, with 11 bases identical to TRBD2. Trimming removed 5 bases from V and 6 bases from J; junction bases left unmatched: 6. CDR1 and CDR2 (germline): LNHDA, SQIVND (reference sequence). The CDR3 is 15 residues long. CDR3 amino acids: CASSLAGGLPNEQFF. The CDR3 DNA reads as TGTGCCAGTAGTTTAGCGGGGGGGCTTCCCAATGAGCAGTTCTTC.

This clone turned up a few times. The genes are TRBV9 and TRBJ2-1; no clear D gene. Trimming took off 0 bases at V and 7 bases at J, with 8 bases between the two ends. The CDR3 extends over 13 amino acids. Germline V gene lookup returns CDR1 SGDLS and CDR2 YYNGEE. CDR3 bases: TGTGCCAGCAGCGTAGATCCCTTAAATGAGCAGTTCTTC. As protein: CASSVDPLNEQFF.

This clone was counted only a few times. This chain links TRBV27 with TRBJ2-7; 7 bases agree with TRBD1. The CDR3 consists of 18 residues. CDR1 MNHEY and CDR2 SMNVEV come from the germline V gene (reference sequence). Trimming cost V 5 bases and J 0 bases; bases outside gene matches: 16. For the CDR3, the DNA is TGTGCCAGCAGTCTAACCCCTCACTACAGGGGAAGCTCCTACGAGCAGTACTTC. This gives the protein CASSLTPHYRGSSYEQYF.

This clone was counted between two and nine times. The gene calls are TRBV4-1 and TRBJ1-1; 8 bases map to TRBD1. The ends lost 3 bases at V and 0 bases at J; junction bases unmatched: 6. Per the germline V gene, CDR1 is MGHRA and CDR2 is YSYEKL. The CDR3 contains 16 residues. In DNA form, the CDR3 reads TGCGCCAGCAGCCACGACAGGGGTGGATTGAACACTGAAGCTTTCTTT. Its translation: CASSHDRGGLNTEAFF.

Details on this clone: This likely came from a read error, as a far larger clone is one base away. The chain employs TRBV5-7 and TRBJ1-4; 7 nucleotides agree with TRBD1. TRBV5-7 is annotated as an ORF whose role is uncertain. The CDR3 has 16 residues. V was clipped by 2 bases and J by 4 bases; unmatched bases: 8. The CDR3 region is CASSLSGGLDNEKLFF. For the CDR3, the DNA is TGTGCCAGCAGCTTATCAGGGGGGCTAGATAATGAAAAACTGTTTTTT.

In this sample, this clone turned up a few times. This chain uses TRBV7-9 with TRBJ2-7; 10 positions match TRBD2. The CDR3 spans 13 residues. V lost 5 bases, J lost 4 bases, and 2 bases stayed unmatched. The germline CDR1 and CDR2 sequences are SEHNR and FQNEAQ (reference sequence). CDR3 region: CASSGTSAYEQYF. CDR3 coding DNA: TGTGCCAGCAGCGGGACTAGCGCATACGAGCAGTACTTC.